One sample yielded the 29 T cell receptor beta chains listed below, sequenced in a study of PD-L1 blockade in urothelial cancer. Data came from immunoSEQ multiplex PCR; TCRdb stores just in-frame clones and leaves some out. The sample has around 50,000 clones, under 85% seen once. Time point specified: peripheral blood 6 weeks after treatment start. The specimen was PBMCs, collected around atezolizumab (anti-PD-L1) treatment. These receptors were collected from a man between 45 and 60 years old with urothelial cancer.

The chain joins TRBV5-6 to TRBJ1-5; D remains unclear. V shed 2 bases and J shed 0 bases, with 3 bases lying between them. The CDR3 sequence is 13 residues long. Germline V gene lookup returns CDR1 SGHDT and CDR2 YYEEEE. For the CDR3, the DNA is TGTGCCAGCAGCTTCTTTAGCAATCAGCCCCAGCATTTT. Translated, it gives CASSFFSNQPQHF.

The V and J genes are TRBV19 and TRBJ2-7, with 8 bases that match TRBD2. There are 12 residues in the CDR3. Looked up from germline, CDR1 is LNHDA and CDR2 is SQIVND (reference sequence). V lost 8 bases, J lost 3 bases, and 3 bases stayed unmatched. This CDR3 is CASRGGLYEQYF. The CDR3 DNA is TGTGCCAGTCGGGGGGGGCTCTACGAGCAGTACTTC.

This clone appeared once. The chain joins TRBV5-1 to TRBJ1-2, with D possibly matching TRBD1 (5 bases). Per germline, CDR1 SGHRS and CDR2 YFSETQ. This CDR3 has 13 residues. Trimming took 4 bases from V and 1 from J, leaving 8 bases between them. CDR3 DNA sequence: TGCGCCAGCAGCCGACAGCTTAACTATGGCTACACCTTC. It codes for CASSRQLNYGYTF. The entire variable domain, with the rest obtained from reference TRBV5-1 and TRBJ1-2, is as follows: KAGVTQTPRYLIKTRGQQVTLSCSPISGHRSVSWYQQTPGQGLQFLFEYFSETQRNKGNFPGRFSGRQFSNSRSEMNVSTLELGDSALYLCASSRQLNYGYTFGSGTRLTVV.

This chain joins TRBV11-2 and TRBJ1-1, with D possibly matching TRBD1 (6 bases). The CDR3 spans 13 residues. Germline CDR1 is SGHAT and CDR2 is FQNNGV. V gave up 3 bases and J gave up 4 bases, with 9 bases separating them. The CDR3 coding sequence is TGTGCCAGCAGCTTCAGGGGTGCCACTGAAGCTTTCTTT. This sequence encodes CASSFRGATEAFF.

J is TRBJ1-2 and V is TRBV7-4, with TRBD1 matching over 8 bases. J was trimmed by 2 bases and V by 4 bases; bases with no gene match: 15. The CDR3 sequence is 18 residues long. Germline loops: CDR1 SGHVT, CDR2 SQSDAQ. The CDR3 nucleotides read TGTGCCAGCAGCTCCGCTGGGGCAGGGGGCAAGAGAAACTATGGCTACACCTTC. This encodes CASSSAGAGGKRNYGYTF. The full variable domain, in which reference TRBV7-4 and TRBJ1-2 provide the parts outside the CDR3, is GAGVSQSPRYKVAKRGRDVALRCDSISGHVTLYWYRQTLGQGSEVLTYSQSDAQRDKSGRPSGRFSAERPERSVSTLKIQRTEQGDSAVYLCASSSAGAGGKRNYGYTFGSGTRLTVV.

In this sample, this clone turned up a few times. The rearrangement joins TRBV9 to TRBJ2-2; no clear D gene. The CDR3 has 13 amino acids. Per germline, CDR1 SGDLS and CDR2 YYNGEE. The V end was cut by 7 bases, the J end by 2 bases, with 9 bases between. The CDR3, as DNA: TGTGCCAGCGCAGATTTCAACACCGGGGAGCTGTTTTTT. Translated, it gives CASADFNTGELFF.

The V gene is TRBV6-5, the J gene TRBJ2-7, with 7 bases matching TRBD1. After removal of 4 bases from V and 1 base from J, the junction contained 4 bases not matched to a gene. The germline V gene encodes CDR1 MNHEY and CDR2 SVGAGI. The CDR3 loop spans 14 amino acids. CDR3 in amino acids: CASSFTQGSYEQYF. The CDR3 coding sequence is TGTGCCAGCAGTTTTACACAGGGGTCCTACGAGCAGTACTTC.

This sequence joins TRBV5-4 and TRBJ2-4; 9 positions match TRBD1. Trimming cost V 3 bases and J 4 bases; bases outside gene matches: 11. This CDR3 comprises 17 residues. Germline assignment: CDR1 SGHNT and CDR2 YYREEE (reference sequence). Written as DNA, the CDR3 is TGTGCCAGCAGCTCCTATACAGGGGGCAGAGGGAAAAACATTCAGTACTTC. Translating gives CASSSYTGGRGKNIQYF.

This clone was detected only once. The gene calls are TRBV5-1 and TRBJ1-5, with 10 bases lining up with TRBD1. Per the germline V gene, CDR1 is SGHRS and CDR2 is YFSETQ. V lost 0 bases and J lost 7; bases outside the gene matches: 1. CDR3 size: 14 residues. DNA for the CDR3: TGCGCCAGCAGCTTGGGGGGACAGGGGCAGCCCCAGCATTTT. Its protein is CASSLGGQGQPQHF. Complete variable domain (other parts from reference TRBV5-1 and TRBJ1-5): KAGVTQTPRYLIKTRGQQVTLSCSPISGHRSVSWYQQTPGQGLQFLFEYFSETQRNKGNFPGRFSGRQFSNSRSEMNVSTLELGDSALYLCASSLGGQGQPQHFGDGTRLSIL.

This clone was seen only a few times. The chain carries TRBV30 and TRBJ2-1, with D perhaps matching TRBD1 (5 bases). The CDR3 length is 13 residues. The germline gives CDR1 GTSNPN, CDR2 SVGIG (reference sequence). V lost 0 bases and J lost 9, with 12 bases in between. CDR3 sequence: CAWSVLGVGEQFF. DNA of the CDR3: TGTGCCTGGAGTGTTCTAGGGGTGGGTGAGCAGTTCTTC.

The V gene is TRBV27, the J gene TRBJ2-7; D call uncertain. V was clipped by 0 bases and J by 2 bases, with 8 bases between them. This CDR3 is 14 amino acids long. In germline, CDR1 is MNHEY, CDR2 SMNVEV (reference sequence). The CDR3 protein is CASSLSARTYEQYF. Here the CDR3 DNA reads TGTGCCAGCAGTTTATCCGCTAGGACCTACGAGCAGTACTTC.

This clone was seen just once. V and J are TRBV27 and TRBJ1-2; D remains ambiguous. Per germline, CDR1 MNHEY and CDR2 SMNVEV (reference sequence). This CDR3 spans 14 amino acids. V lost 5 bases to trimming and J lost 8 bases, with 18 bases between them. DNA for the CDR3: TGTGCCAGCAGTCCTCGGACTGCGTGGATGGGCTACACCTTC. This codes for CASSPRTAWMGYTF.

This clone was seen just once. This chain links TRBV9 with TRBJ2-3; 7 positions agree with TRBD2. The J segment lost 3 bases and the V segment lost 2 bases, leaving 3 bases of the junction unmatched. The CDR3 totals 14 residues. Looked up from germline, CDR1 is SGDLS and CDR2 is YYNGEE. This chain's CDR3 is CASSVVGGTDTQYF. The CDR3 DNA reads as TGTGCCAGCAGCGTGGTGGGAGGGACAGATACGCAGTATTTT.

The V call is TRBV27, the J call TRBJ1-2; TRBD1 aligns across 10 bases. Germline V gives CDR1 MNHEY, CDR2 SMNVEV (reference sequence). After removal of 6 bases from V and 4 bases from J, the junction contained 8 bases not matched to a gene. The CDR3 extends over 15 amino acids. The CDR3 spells CASSPGTGVIYGYTF. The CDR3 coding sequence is TGTGCCAGCAGCCCCGGGACAGGGGTGATCTATGGCTACACCTTC.

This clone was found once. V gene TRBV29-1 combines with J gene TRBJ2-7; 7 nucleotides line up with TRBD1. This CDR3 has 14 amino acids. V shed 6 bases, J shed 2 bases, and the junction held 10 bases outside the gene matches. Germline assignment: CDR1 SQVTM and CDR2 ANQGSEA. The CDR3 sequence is CSVGWATGTYEQYF. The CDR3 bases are TGCAGCGTCGGATGGGCGACAGGGACCTACGAGCAGTACTTC.

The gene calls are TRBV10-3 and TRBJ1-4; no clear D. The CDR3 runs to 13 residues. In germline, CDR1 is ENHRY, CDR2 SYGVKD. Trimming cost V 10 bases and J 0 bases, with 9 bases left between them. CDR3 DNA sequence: TGTGCCACCAAGAGTGCAACTAATGAAAAACTGTTTTTT. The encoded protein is CATKSATNEKLFF.

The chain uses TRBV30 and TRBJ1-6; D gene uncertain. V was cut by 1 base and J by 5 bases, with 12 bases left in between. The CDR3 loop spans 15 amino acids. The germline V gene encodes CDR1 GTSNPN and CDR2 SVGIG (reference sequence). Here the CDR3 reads CAWSDRQGHNSPLHF. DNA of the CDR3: TGTGCCTGGAGTGATAGACAAGGTCATAATTCACCCCTCCACTTT.

The DNA for the CDR3 is TGCGCCAGCAGCGCCCGGGTGAAAGACTATGGCTACACCTTC. This translates into CASSARVKDYGYTF. This chain joins TRBV10-2 and TRBJ1-2; D is unclear. V dropped 6 bases and J dropped 3 bases, with 14 bases sitting between them. This CDR3 comprises 14 residues. Per the germline V gene, CDR1 is WSHSY and CDR2 is SAAADI.

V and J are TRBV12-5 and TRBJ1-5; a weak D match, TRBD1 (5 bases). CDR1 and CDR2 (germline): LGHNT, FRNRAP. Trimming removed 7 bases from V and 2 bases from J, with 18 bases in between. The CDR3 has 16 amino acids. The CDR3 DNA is TGTGCTAGTGATCGCGGAGGGACTCGAGGCAATCAGCCCCAGCATTTT. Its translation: CASDRGGTRGNQPQHF.

This chain's CDR3 is CASSLGGEGVEAFF. The CDR3 DNA is TGTGCCAGCAGCTTGGGAGGGGAGGGGGTTGAAGCTTTCTTT. This chain connects TRBV5-5 to TRBJ1-1; tentative D call: TRBD1 (6 bases). V was shortened by 0 bases and J by 7 bases, with 13 bases between the two germline ends. CDR1 and CDR2 (germline): SGHKS, YYEKEE (reference sequence). This CDR3 region has 14 residues. Full variable domain (rest looked up from reference TRBV5-5 and TRBJ1-1): DAGVTQSPTHLIKTRGQQVTLRCSPISGHKSVSWYQQVLGQGPQFIFQYYEKEERGRGNFPDRFSARQFPNYSSELNVNALLLGDSALYLCASSLGGEGVEAFFGQGTRLTVV.

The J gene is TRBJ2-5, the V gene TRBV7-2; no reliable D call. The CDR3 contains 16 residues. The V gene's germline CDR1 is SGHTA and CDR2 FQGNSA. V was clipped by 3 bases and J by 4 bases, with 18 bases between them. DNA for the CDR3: TGTGCCAGCAGCTTCTTCAGGATCTCGCAGGTAGAGACCCAGTACTTC. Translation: CASSFFRISQVETQYF. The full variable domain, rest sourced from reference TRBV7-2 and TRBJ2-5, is GAGVSQSPSNKVTEKGKDVELRCDPISGHTALYWYRQSLGQGLEFLIYFQGNSAPDKSGLPSDRFSAERTGGSVSTLTIQRTQQEDSAVYLCASSFFRISQVETQYFGPGTRLLVL.

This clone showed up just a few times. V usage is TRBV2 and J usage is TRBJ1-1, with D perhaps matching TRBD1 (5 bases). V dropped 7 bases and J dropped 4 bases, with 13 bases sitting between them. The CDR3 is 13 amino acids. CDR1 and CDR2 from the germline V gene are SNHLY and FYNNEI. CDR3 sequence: CASNLRGFTEAFF. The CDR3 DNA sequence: TGTGCCAGCAATCTACGGGGGTTCACTGAAGCTTTCTTT.

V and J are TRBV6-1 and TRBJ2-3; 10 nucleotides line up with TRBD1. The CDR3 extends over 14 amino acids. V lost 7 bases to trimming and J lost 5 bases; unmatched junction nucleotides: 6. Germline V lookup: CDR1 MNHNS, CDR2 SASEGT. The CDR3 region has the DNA TGTGCCAGCAACCCTAGGACAGGGGGAGATACGCAGTATTTT. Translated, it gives CASNPRTGGDTQYF.

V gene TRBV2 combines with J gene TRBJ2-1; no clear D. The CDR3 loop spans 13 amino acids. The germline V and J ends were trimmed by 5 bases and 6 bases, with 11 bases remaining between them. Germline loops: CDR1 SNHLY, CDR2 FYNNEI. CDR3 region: CASSPLWPNEQFF. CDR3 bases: TGTGCCAGCAGTCCCCTTTGGCCCAATGAGCAGTTCTTC.

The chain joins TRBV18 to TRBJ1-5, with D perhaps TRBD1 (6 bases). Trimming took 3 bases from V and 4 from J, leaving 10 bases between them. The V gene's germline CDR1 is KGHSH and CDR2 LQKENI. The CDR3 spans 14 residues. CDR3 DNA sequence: TGTGCCAGCTCACCGGACAGCCCTAATCAGCCCCAGCATTTT. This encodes CASSPDSPNQPQHF.

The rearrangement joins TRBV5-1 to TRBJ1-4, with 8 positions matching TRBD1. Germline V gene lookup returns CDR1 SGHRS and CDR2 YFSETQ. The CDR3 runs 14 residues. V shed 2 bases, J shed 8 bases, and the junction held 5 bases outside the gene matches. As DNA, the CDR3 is TGCGCCAGCAGCTTAAGACAGGGGAAAGAAAAACTGTTTTTT. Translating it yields CASSLRQGKEKLFF.

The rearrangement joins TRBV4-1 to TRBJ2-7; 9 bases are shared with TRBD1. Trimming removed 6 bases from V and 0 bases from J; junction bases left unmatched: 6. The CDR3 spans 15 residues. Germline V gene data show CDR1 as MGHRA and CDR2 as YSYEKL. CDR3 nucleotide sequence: TGCGCCAGCAGACCCCGGGACAGGGCCTCCTACGAGCAGTACTTC. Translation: CASRPRDRASYEQYF.

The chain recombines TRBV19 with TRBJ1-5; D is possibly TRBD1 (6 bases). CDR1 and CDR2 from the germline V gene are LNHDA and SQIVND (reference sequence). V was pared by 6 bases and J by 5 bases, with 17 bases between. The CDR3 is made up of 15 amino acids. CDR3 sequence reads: CASSAPGVRHQPQHF. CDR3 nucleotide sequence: TGTGCCAGTAGCGCACCAGGGGTAAGACATCAGCCCCAGCATTTT. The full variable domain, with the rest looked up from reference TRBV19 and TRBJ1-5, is DGGITQSPKYLFRKEGQNVTLSCEQNLNHDAMYWYRQDPGQGLRLIYYSQIVNDFQKGDIAEGYSVSREKKESFPLTVTSAQKNPTAFYLCASSAPGVRHQPQHFGDGTRLSIL.

The CDR3 bases are TGTGCCACCAGCAGAGATTGGTTGGGGCTTTATGGCTACACCTTC. Protein sequence: CATSRDWLGLYGYTF. The rearrangement uses TRBV15 and TRBJ1-2; D perhaps matches TRBD1 (5 bases). With 0 bases removed from V and 5 bases from J, the gap between germline ends came to 13 bases. This CDR3 comprises 15 residues. Per the germline V gene, CDR1 is LNHNV and CDR2 is YYDKDF (reference sequence).